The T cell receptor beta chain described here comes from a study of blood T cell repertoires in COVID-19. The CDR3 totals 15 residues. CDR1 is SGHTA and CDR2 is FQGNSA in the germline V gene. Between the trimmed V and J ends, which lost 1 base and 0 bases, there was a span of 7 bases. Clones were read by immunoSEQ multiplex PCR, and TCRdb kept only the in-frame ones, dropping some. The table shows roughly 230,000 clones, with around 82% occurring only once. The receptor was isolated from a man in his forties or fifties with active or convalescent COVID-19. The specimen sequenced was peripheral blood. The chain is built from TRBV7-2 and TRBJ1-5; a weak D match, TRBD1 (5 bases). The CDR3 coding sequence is TGTGCCAGCAGCTTAGAGACAGCTAGCAATCAGCCCCAGCATTTT. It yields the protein CASSLETASNQPQHF.